This TCR beta chain was obtained from a study of cytomegalovirus exposure and HLA in healthy donors. Study context: A prior study identified approximately 120 million unique TCR beta sequences from 150 million to 200 million T cells. Study observations and caveats: Being productive about 90% or about 30% of the time was typical of most TCR beta V segments in an earlier analysis. An observed cluster of highly shared sequence variants was recorded as a likely sequencing artifact.

CDR1 is SGHNT, CDR2 YYREEE, per germline (reference sequence). This CDR3 contains 15 residues. J gave up 4 bases and V 4 bases, and 4 bases lay outside the gene matches. Researchers ran the PCR with 60 Vbeta and 13 Jbeta primers. Sequencing used immunoSEQ multiplex PCR; TCRdb keeps in-frame clones, though not all of them. The table lists under 200,000 clones, approximately 80% of them singletons. About this clone: What it binds is not known.

This chain connects TRBV5-4 to TRBJ2-1, with 11 bases matching TRBD2. This receptor was obtained from a woman aged 40 to 49 in good health and CMV-seropositive. The sample taken for sequencing was PBMCs. The CDR3 bases are TGTGCCAGCAGCGTCGGGACTAGCGGTTACAATGAGCAGTTCTTC. This gives the protein CASSVGTSGYNEQFF. Drawing the rest from reference TRBV5-4 and TRBJ2-1, the complete variable domain is ETGVTQSPTHLIKTRGQQVTLRCSSQSGHNTVSWYQQALGQGPQFIFQYYREEENGRGNFPPRFSGLQFPNYSSELNVNALELDDSALYLCASSVGTSGYNEQFFGPGTRLTVL.